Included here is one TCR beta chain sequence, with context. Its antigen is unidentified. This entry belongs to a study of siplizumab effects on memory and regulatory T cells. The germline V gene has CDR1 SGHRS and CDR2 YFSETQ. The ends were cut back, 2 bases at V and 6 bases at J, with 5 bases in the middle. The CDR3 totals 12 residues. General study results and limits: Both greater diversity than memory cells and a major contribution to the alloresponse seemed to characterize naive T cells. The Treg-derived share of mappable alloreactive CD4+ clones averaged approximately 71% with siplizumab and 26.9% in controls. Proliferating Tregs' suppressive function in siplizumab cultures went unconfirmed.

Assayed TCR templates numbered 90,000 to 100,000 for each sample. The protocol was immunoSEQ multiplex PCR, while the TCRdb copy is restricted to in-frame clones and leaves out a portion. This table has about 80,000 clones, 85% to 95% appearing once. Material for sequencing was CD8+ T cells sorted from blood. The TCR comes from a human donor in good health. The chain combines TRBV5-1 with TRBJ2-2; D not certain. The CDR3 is CASSFRAGELFF. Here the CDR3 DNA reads TGCGCCAGCAGCTTTAGGGCCGGGGAGCTGTTTTTT.